These 27 T cell receptor beta chains originate from one sample sequenced in a study of blood T cell repertoires in COVID-19. Measured with immunoSEQ multiplex PCR; TCRdb has only the in-frame clones, and not every one. The table includes about 140,000 clones, roughly 84% detected once. The sample comprised PBMCs or T cells enriched from blood (not recorded which). All receptors come from a man in his forties or fifties with acute COVID-19.

This clone has just one count. V and J are TRBV7-8 and TRBJ1-1; 10 positions agree with TRBD1. CDR1 and CDR2 (germline): SGHVS, FQNEAQ. The CDR3 totals 16 residues. V was clipped by 2 bases and J by 0 bases; unmatched bases: 3. In nucleotides, the CDR3 is TGTGCCAGCAGCTTAAGGACAGGGGGTATGAACACTGAAGCTTTCTTT. Translated, it gives CASSLRTGGMNTEAFF.

The chain combines TRBV11-2 with TRBJ2-7, with 9 bases lining up with TRBD1. Germline CDR1 reads SGHAT; CDR2 reads FQNNGV. This CDR3 has 16 amino acids. V shed 1 base, J shed 2 bases, and the junction held 6 bases outside the gene matches. The CDR3 DNA reads TGTGCCAGCAGCTTAGGAGGGACAGGGTATACCTACGAGCAGTACTTC. Protein: CASSLGGTGYTYEQYF. Together with reference TRBV11-2 and TRBJ2-7, the CDR3 gives the full variable domain: EAGVAQSPRYKIIEKRQSVAFWCNPISGHATLYWYQQILGQGPKLLIQFQNNGVVDDSQLPKDRFSAERLKGVDSTLKIQPAKLEDSAVYLCASSLGGTGYTYEQYFGPGTRLTVT.

J is TRBJ2-7 and V is TRBV28, with 7 bases that match TRBD1. Germline CDR1 reads MDHEN; CDR2 reads SYDVKM. V shed 5 bases and J 3 bases; nucleotides not matched to a gene: 13. This CDR3 has 16 residues. CDR3 DNA: TGTGCCAGCAGTCTAATCCCAGGGACAGTGGTCTACGAGCAGTACTTC. It specifies CASSLIPGTVVYEQYF.

The genes are TRBV28 and TRBJ2-7, with TRBD2 matching over 10 bases. The CDR3 consists of 15 residues. Germline V lookup: CDR1 MDHEN, CDR2 SYDVKM. With 5 bases clipped from V and 4 bases from J, the junction kept 8 bases outside the gene matches. The CDR3 is CASSPSSGRGYEQYF. CDR3 coding DNA: TGTGCCAGCAGTCCCTCTAGCGGGAGAGGGTACGAGCAGTACTTC.

This clone was recorded a few times. The V gene is TRBV19, the J gene TRBJ1-3, with unresolved D. The CDR3 is 16 amino acids. Trimming pared 3 bases from V and 0 bases from J, leaving 12 bases between. Germline-derived CDR1 and CDR2 are LNHDA and SQIVND (reference sequence). The CDR3 nucleotides read TGTGCCAGTAGTATTCTCATGAGGAGCTCTGGAAACACCATATATTTT. Its translation is CASSILMRSSGNTIYF.

The rearrangement joins TRBV10-3 to TRBJ2-7; a weak D match, TRBD2 (5 bases). Germline CDR1 and CDR2: ENHRY and SYGVKD. This CDR3 comprises 14 residues. Between the trimmed V and J ends, which lost 6 bases and 0 bases, there was a span of 12 bases. Here the CDR3 reads CAISPGVGSYEQYF. The CDR3 coding sequence is TGTGCCATCAGCCCCGGGGTCGGCTCCTACGAGCAGTACTTC.

The chain links TRBV5-6 to TRBJ2-1; D may be TRBD2 (7 bases). Per germline, CDR1 SGHDT and CDR2 YYEEEE. Trimming pared 3 bases from V and 6 bases from J, leaving 13 bases between. The CDR3 extends over 14 amino acids. DNA for the CDR3: TGTGCCAGCAGCTCCGGACTAGGGGGCAATGAGCAGTTCTTC. This sequence encodes CASSSGLGGNEQFF.

This chain joins TRBV7-9 and TRBJ2-5; tentative D call: TRBD2 (5 bases). Germline lookup yields CDR1 SEHNR and CDR2 FQNEAQ (reference sequence). With 5 bases removed from V and 2 bases from J, the gap between germline ends came to 9 bases. The CDR3 runs to 13 residues. The CDR3 DNA is TGTGCCAGCAGCCCACGCGGGCAAGAGACCCAGTACTTC. Translation: CASSPRGQETQYF.

This clone was seen once. The chain couples TRBV14 to TRBJ2-5; possibly TRBD1 for D (6 bases). Trimming removed 6 bases at V and 1 base at J, with 9 bases between. Germline CDR1 reads SGHDN; CDR2 reads FVKESK. The CDR3 extends over 13 amino acids. The CDR3 loop is CASSWTAQETQYF. The CDR3 coding sequence is TGTGCCAGCAGTTGGACAGCCCAAGAGACCCAGTACTTC.

In this sample, this clone turned up a few times. CDR3: CASLYTGELFF. CDR3 nucleotides: TGTGCCAGCCTTTACACCGGGGAGCTGTTTTTT. The V gene is TRBV5-8, the J gene TRBJ2-2; no definite D call. This CDR3 is built from 11 residues. Trimming left V 7 bases short and J 3 bases short, with 4 bases between. In germline, CDR1 is SGHTS, CDR2 YDEGEE.

This chain connects TRBV28 to TRBJ2-2; TRBD2 aligns across 10 bases. J gave up 5 bases and V 8 bases, and 2 bases lay outside the gene matches. This CDR3 has 13 residues. CDR1 is MDHEN, CDR2 SYDVKM, per germline. The DNA for the CDR3 is TGTGCCAGCGGGACTAGCGTGACCGGGGAGCTGTTTTTT. It yields the protein CASGTSVTGELFF.

The J gene is TRBJ1-5, the V gene TRBV9, with D perhaps matching TRBD1 (5 bases). V was trimmed by 3 bases and J by 9 bases, leaving 13 bases between them. The CDR3 runs 13 residues. Per the germline V gene, CDR1 is SGDLS and CDR2 is YYNGEE. CDR3 sequence (DNA): TGTGCCAGCAGCGGGGCCTCCGGGGGGCCCCAGCATTTT. This encodes CASSGASGGPQHF. The whole variable domain, filled in from reference TRBV9 and TRBJ1-5, reads DSGVTQTPKHLITATGQRVTLRCSPRSGDLSVYWYQQSLDQGLQFLIQYYNGEERAKGNILERFSAQQFPDLHSELNLSSLELGDSALYFCASSGASGGPQHFGDGTRLSIL.

This sequence joins TRBV30 and TRBJ1-1, with 7 bases fitting TRBD1. CDR3 length: 13 amino acids. CDR1 GTSNPN and CDR2 SVGIG come from the germline V gene (reference sequence). V lost 4 bases and J lost 5; bases outside the gene matches: 7. The CDR3 here is CAWTPGGWTEAFF. In DNA form, the CDR3 reads TGTGCCTGGACTCCAGGGGGTTGGACTGAAGCTTTCTTT.

This clone was counted only a few times. The chain employs TRBV7-2 and TRBJ2-1; 12 bases are shared with TRBD2. This CDR3 spans 18 amino acids. Germline-derived CDR1 and CDR2 are SGHTA and FQGNSA. The V gene end was trimmed by 0 bases and the J gene end by 10 bases; junction bases not matched to a gene: 13. Here the CDR3 DNA reads TGTGCCAGCAGCTTAGCCCTCCCACTAGCGGGGGGCCGGTGGGAGCAGTTCTTC. This encodes CASSLALPLAGGRWEQFF.

The chain is built from TRBV7-9 and TRBJ2-7; a weak D match, TRBD1 (5 bases). Trimming cost V 1 base and J 4 bases, with 14 bases left between them. This CDR3 comprises 15 residues. The germline V gene has CDR1 SEHNR and CDR2 FQNEAQ (reference sequence). The CDR3 loop reads CASSLESAGQYEQYF. CDR3 nucleotide sequence: TGTGCCAGCAGCTTAGAATCGGCAGGACAATACGAGCAGTACTTC. Full variable domain (outside the CDR3, taken from reference TRBV7-9 and TRBJ2-7): DTGVSQNPRHKITKRGQNVTFRCDPISEHNRLYWYRQTLGQGPEFLTYFQNEAQLEKSRLLSDRFSAERPKGSFSTLEIQRTEQGDSAMYLCASSLESAGQYEQYFGPGTRLTVT.

CDR3 region: CASSQDRGGGPQHF. CDR3 coding DNA: TGTGCCAGCAGCCAGGACAGGGGGGGTGGGCCCCAGCATTTT. The chain combines TRBV3-1 (or the pseudogene TRBV3-2) with TRBJ1-5; TRBD1 agrees at 10 bases. V dropped 3 bases and J dropped 9; count of bases not matched to a gene: 5. Germline assignment: CDR1 LGHDT and CDR2 YNNKEL (reference sequence). The CDR3 runs to 14 residues.

The J gene is TRBJ2-2, the V gene TRBV11-2, with D hard to call. This CDR3 contains 14 residues. Germline CDR1 reads SGHAT; CDR2 reads FQNNGV. V dropped 5 bases and J dropped 0 bases, with 7 bases sitting between them. CDR3 residues: CASSSQANTGELFF. The CDR3 coding sequence is TGTGCCAGCAGCAGTCAGGCGAACACCGGGGAGCTGTTTTTT.

This chain joins TRBV19 and TRBJ2-1; 7 bases map to TRBD1. V shed 10 bases and J 5 bases; nucleotides not matched to a gene: 8. Germline lookup yields CDR1 LNHDA and CDR2 SQIVND (reference sequence). This CDR3 is built from 13 residues. Here the CDR3 DNA reads TGTGCCACCGAAGGGACAGCACACAATGAGCAGTTCTTC. It encodes CATEGTAHNEQFF.

The chain is built from TRBV7-9 and TRBJ2-1; D gene uncertain. The CDR3 spans 16 residues. Trimming stripped 1 base from V and 3 bases from J, with 13 bases between. CDR1 is SEHNR, CDR2 FQNEAQ, per germline (reference sequence). This CDR3 reads CASSLGNGVVYNEQFF. The CDR3 DNA reads TGTGCCAGCAGCTTAGGTAACGGAGTCGTCTACAATGAGCAGTTCTTC.

The chain recombines TRBV27 with TRBJ1-5, with a possible D match to TRBD1 (5 bases). The CDR3 spans 16 residues. Trimming left V 3 bases short and J 4 bases short, with 16 bases between. Germline V CDR1 and CDR2: MNHEY, SMNVEV (reference sequence). The CDR3 DNA follows: TGTGCCAGCAGTTTCCACGTGGGGGGGTCTAATCAGCCCCAGCATTTT. As protein: CASSFHVGGSNQPQHF.

This clone was counted once. The chain has TRBV15 and TRBJ2-2; D uncertain. V lost 3 bases and J lost 1, with 15 bases in between. The CDR3 covers 17 residues. CDR1 LNHNV and CDR2 YYDKDF come from the germline V gene (reference sequence). CDR3 region: CATSSGLTRWNTGELFF. The CDR3 DNA sequence: TGTGCCACCAGCAGTGGATTGACAAGGTGGAACACCGGGGAGCTGTTTTTT.

The chain carries TRBV5-1 and TRBJ1-1; D gene ambiguous. V lost 0 bases, J lost 2 bases, and 11 bases lay in between. The CDR3 length is 15 residues. Germline CDR1 is SGHRS and CDR2 is YFSETQ. The CDR3 sequence is CASSLGTSQNTEAFF. The CDR3 nucleotides are TGCGCCAGCAGCTTGGGGACTTCCCAAAACACTGAAGCTTTCTTT. The entire variable domain, with the rest obtained from reference TRBV5-1 and TRBJ1-1, is as follows: KAGVTQTPRYLIKTRGQQVTLSCSPISGHRSVSWYQQTPGQGLQFLFEYFSETQRNKGNFPGRFSGRQFSNSRSEMNVSTLELGDSALYLCASSLGTSQNTEAFFGQGTRLTVV.

This sequence joins TRBV5-1 and TRBJ1-3, with D possibly TRBD1 on 5 matching bases. V was cut by 0 bases and J by 1 base, with 11 bases left in between. Germline values: CDR1 SGHRS, CDR2 YFSETQ. CDR3 size: 16 residues. The chain's CDR3 is CASSLVLGGSGNTIYF. For the CDR3, the DNA is TGCGCCAGCAGCTTGGTACTCGGGGGTTCTGGAAACACCATATATTTT.

This chain joins TRBV10-3 and TRBJ2-1; TRBD2 matches at 12 bases. The CDR3 length is 19 residues. Germline CDR1 reads ENHRY; CDR2 reads SYGVKD. Unmatched junction bases numbered 12, after V lost 6 bases and J lost 0 bases. The CDR3 bases are TGTGCCATCAGGGCCGGGACTAGCGGGTTTGGGAGCTCCTACAATGAGCAGTTCTTC. It is translated as CAIRAGTSGFGSSYNEQFF.

The genes are TRBV19 and TRBJ2-3; D is ambiguous. Germline V gene sequence: CDR1 LNHDA, CDR2 SQIVND (reference sequence). This CDR3 is built from 13 residues. V gave up 1 base and J gave up 5 bases, with 7 bases separating them. The CDR3 sequence is CASSIAEIDTQYF. The CDR3 DNA is TGTGCCAGTAGTATAGCGGAGATAGATACGCAGTATTTT. Based on the CDR3 plus reference TRBV19 and TRBJ2-3, the full variable domain is DGGITQSPKYLFRKEGQNVTLSCEQNLNHDAMYWYRQDPGQGLRLIYYSQIVNDFQKGDIAEGYSVSREKKESFPLTVTSAQKNPTAFYLCASSIAEIDTQYFGPGTRLTVL.

The genes are TRBV19 and TRBJ1-1, with D perhaps TRBD1 (6 bases). The CDR3 is 15 amino acids. V was clipped by 5 bases and J by 0 bases, with 13 bases between them. Germline CDR1 and CDR2: LNHDA and SQIVND (reference sequence). CDR3: CASSLSGQLNTEAFF. CDR3 DNA: TGTGCCAGTAGTCTCTCCGGACAGCTGAACACTGAAGCTTTCTTT.

This clone was seen a single time. This chain uses TRBV2 with TRBJ2-5, with a possible D match to TRBD1 (6 bases). This CDR3 comprises 17 residues. CDR1 and CDR2 from the germline V gene are SNHLY and FYNNEI. V was cut by 5 bases and J by 5 bases, with 24 bases left in between. CDR3 coding DNA: TGTGCCAGCAGTTTGGGGGTGGGACATTCGGCTCGGGAGACCCAGTACTTC. It encodes CASSLGVGHSARETQYF.